These 6 T cell receptor beta chains were all obtained from the same sample, sequenced in a study of T cells in localized non-small cell lung cancer. Profiled with immunoSEQ multiplex PCR; TCRdb holds only in-frame clones, not every one. The table records roughly 27,000 clones, about 90% of them present only once. The sequenced sample was peripheral blood, obtained before any cancer treatment. The receptors stem from a woman aged 35 to 69 with stage I lung adenocarcinoma.

The CDR3 sequence is CASIDRGRNEKLFF. The CDR3 nucleotides read TGTGCCAGTATTGACAGGGGGCGCAATGAAAAACTGTTTTTT. The chain recombines TRBV19 with TRBJ1-4; the match to TRBD1 covers 10 bases. The CDR3 spans 14 residues. With 7 bases clipped from V and 5 bases from J, the junction kept 4 bases outside the gene matches. Germline loops: CDR1 LNHDA, CDR2 SQIVND (reference sequence). Full variable domain (remainder filled in from reference TRBV19 and TRBJ1-4): DGGITQSPKYLFRKEGQNVTLSCEQNLNHDAMYWYRQDPGQGLRLIYYSQIVNDFQKGDIAEGYSVSREKKESFPLTVTSAQKNPTAFYLCASIDRGRNEKLFFGSGTQLSVL.

The chain joins TRBV5-3 to TRBJ2-4; 8 bases fit TRBD1. TRBV5-3 is an open reading frame, and its role is uncertain. This CDR3 spans 16 amino acids. V lost 2 bases, J lost 2 bases, and 6 bases stayed unmatched. The chain's CDR3 is CARSLGQGRTKNIQYF. The CDR3 DNA reads TGTGCCAGAAGCTTAGGACAGGGAAGGACCAAAAACATTCAGTACTTC.

CDR3 DNA: TGTGCCAGCAGCCCCACTGTAGGAGGGTTCCAAGAGACCCAGTACTTC. Its protein is CASSPTVGGFQETQYF. The V gene is TRBV9, the J gene TRBJ2-5, with D perhaps matching TRBD2 (6 bases). This CDR3 contains 16 residues. Germline V gene data show CDR1 as SGDLS and CDR2 as YYNGEE. V was trimmed by 4 bases and J by 1 base, leaving 17 bases between them.

The CDR3 DNA sequence: TGCGCCAGCAGCTTGGTGGGGGAAACCTACAATGAGCAGTTCTTC. It yields the protein CASSLVGETYNEQFF. This chain uses TRBV5-1 with TRBJ2-1, with D tentatively TRBD1 or TRBD2 (5 bases each). The germline V gene encodes CDR1 SGHRS and CDR2 YFSETQ. The CDR3 spans 15 residues. V lost 0 bases and J 2 bases, leaving 9 bases between the germline ends.

The chain has TRBV4-2 and TRBJ2-7, with D uncertain. This CDR3 comprises 15 residues. The ends were cut back, 3 bases at V and 6 bases at J, with 18 bases in the middle. Germline V gene sequence: CDR1 LGHNA, CDR2 YNFKEQ. The CDR3 protein is CASSQEGSGLGEQYF. The CDR3 bases are TGTGCCAGCAGCCAGGAAGGTTCCGGGCTAGGCGAGCAGTACTTC.

V usage is TRBV7-2 and J usage is TRBJ2-7; 11 bases map to TRBD2. This CDR3 is built from 17 residues. Trimming cost V 1 base and J 6 bases; bases outside gene matches: 11. CDR1 and CDR2 (germline): SGHTA, FQGNSA. CDR3 sequence reads: CASSLGGTSGVRSEQYF. The DNA for the CDR3 is TGTGCCAGCAGCTTAGGGGGGACTAGCGGAGTACGTAGCGAGCAGTACTTC. Full variable domain (outside the CDR3, taken from reference TRBV7-2 and TRBJ2-7): GAGVSQSPSNKVTEKGKDVELRCDPISGHTALYWYRQSLGQGLEFLIYFQGNSAPDKSGLPSDRFSAERTGGSVSTLTIQRTQQEDSAVYLCASSLGGTSGVRSEQYFGPGTRLTVT.